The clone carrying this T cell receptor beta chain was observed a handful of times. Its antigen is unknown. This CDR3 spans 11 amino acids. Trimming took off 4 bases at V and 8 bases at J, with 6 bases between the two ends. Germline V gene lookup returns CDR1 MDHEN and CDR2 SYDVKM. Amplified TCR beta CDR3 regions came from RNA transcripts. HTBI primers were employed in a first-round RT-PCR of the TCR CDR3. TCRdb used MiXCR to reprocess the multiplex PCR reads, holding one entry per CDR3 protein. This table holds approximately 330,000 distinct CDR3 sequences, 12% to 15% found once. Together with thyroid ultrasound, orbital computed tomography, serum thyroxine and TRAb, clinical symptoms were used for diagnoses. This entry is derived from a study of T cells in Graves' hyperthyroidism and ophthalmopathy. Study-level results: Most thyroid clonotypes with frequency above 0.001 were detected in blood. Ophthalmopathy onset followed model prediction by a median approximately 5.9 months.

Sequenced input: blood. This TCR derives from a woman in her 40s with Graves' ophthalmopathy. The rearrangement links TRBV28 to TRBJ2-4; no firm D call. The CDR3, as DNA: TGTGCCAGCAGTTCCAAGGACATTCAGTACTTC. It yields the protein CASSSKDIQYF.